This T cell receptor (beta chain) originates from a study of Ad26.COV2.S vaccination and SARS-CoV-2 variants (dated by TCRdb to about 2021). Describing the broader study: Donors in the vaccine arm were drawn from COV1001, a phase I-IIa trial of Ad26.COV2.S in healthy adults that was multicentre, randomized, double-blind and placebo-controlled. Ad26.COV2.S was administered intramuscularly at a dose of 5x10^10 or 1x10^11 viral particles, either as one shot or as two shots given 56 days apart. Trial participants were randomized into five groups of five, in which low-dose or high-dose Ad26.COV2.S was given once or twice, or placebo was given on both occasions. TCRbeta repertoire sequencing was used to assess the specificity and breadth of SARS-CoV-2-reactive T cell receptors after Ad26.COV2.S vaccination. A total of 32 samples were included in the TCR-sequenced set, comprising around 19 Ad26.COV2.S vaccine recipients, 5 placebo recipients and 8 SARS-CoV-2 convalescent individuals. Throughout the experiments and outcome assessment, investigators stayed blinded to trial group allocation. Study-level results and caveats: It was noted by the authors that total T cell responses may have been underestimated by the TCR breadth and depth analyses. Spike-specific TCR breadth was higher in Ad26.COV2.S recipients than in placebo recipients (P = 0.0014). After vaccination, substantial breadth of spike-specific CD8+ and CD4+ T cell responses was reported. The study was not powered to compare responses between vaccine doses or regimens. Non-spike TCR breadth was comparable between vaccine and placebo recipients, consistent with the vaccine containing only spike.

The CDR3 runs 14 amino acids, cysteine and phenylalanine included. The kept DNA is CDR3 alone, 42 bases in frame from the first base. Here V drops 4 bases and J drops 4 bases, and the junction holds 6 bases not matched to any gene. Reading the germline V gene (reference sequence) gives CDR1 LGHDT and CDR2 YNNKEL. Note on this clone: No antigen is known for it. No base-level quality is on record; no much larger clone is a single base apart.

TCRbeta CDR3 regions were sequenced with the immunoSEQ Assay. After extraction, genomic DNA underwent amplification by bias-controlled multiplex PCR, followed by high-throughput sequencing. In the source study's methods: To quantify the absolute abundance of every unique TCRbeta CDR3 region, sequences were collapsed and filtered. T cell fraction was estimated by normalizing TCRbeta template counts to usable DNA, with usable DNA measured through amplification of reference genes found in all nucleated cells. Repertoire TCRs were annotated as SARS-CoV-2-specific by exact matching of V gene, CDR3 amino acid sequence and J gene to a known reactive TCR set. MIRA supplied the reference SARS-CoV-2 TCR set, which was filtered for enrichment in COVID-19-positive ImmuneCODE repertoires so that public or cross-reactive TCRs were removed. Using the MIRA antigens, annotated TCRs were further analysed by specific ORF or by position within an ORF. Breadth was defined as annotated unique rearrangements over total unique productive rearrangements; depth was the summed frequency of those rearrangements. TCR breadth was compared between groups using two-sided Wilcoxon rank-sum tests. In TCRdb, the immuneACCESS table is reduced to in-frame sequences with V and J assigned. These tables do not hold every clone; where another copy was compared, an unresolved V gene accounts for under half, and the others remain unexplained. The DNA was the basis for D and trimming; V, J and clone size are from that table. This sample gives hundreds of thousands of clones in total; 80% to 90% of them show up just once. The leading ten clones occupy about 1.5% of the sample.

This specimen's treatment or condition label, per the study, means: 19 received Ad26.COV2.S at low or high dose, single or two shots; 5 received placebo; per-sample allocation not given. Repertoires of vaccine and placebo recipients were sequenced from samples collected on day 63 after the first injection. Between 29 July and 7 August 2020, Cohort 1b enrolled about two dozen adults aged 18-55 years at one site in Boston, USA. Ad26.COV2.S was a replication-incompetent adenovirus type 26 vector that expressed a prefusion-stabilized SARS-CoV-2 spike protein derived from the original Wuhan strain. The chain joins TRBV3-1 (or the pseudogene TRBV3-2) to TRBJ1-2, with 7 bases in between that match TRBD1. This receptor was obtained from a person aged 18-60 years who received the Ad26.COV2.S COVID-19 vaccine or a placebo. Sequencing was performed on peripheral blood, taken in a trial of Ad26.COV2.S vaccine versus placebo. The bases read TGTGCCAGCAGCCCTCGGGACAGCGTCTATGGCTACACCTTC. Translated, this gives CASSPRDSVYGYTF.